The entry below describes one T cell receptor beta chain. The antigen is not known. The data originate from a study of cytomegalovirus exposure and HLA in healthy donors. Germline V gene sequence: CDR1 SGHRS, CDR2 YFSETQ. The ends lost 3 bases at V and 4 bases at J; junction bases unmatched: 15. CDR3 length: 19 amino acids. The study ran its PCR with 60 Vbeta and 13 Jbeta primers. Study processing details: A later analysis counted 65 million to 80 million unique TCR beta chains, around 10 million shared. Produced via immunoSEQ multiplex PCR; TCRdb's table is partial and in-frame only. D and trimming come from the DNA, and the V and J calls and clone size come from that table. The table shows approximately 180,000 clones, with about four fifths occurring only once. Notes on the study in general: Most of the TCR beta V segments (in an earlier analysis) were productive either about 87% or about 30% of the time. An apparent linkage of common viral pathogens to several of the most significant clusters emerged in a later analysis.

The TCR was taken from a man between 18 and 35 years old in good health and CMV-seronegative. The V call is TRBV5-1, the J call TRBJ2-1, with 11 bases identical to TRBD2. The sample was PBMCs. The CDR3 protein is CASSSPGVPGLAEYNEQFF. In DNA form, the CDR3 reads TGCGCCAGCAGCTCACCGGGAGTGCCGGGACTAGCGGAATACAATGAGCAGTTCTTC.